These T cell receptor beta chains were read from a single sample in a study of blood T cell repertoires in COVID-19. Clones were sequenced by immunoSEQ multiplex PCR, and TCRdb holds only the in-frame ones, with some missing. Here the sample spans 210,000 or so clones, just over 85% being singletons. The sequencing input was peripheral blood. Every receptor here comes from a man between 50 and 59 years old with acute or convalescent COVID-19. Each CDR3 is given with its conserved first and last residue. D genes are given only for firm matches. Clone sizes are given selectively: once, few, many, or a class where the clone is expanded.

D gene: TRBD2
V gene: TRBV7-3
J gene: TRBJ2-1
clone size: once
CDR3 protein: CASSLGGTSGGYNEQFF
CDR3 DNA: TGTGCCAGCAGCTTAGGAGGGACTAGCGGGGGGTACAATGAGCAGTTCTTC

D gene: TRBD2
V gene: TRBV7-6
J gene: TRBJ2-1
clone size: .
CDR3 protein: CASSGTSGGLYNEQFF
CDR3 DNA: TGTGCCAGCAGCGGAACTAGCGGGGGCCTCTACAATGAGCAGTTCTTC

D gene: .
V gene: TRBV5-1
J gene: TRBJ1-4
clone size: .
CDR3 protein: CASSPGPNEKLFF
CDR3 DNA: TGCGCCAGCAGCCCAGGCCCCAATGAAAAACTGTTTTTT

D gene: .
V gene: TRBV18
J gene: TRBJ1-1
clone size: .
CDR3 protein: CASSPGYTEAFF
CDR3 DNA: TGTGCCAGCTCACCCGGGTACACTGAAGCTTTCTTT

D gene: .
V gene: TRBV18
J gene: TRBJ1-2
clone size: .
CDR3 protein: CASSPTGLYGYTF
CDR3 DNA: TGTGCCAGCTCACCGACAGGACTCTATGGCTACACCTTC

D gene: .
V gene: TRBV2
J gene: TRBJ1-5
clone size: .
CDR3 protein: CASSVEFYSNQPQHF
CDR3 DNA: TGTGCCAGCAGTGTGGAGTTTTATAGCAATCAGCCCCAGCATTTT

D gene: TRBD1
V gene: TRBV19
J gene: TRBJ1-5
clone size: .
CDR3 protein: CASRTGANSNQPQHF
CDR3 DNA: TGTGCCAGTAGGACAGGGGCAAATAGCAATCAGCCCCAGCATTTT

D gene: TRBD1
V gene: TRBV14
J gene: TRBJ2-7
clone size: .
CDR3 protein: CASSQDSGTDLYEQYF
CDR3 DNA: TGTGCCAGCAGCCAAGATTCCGGGACAGATCTCTACGAGCAGTACTTC

D gene: TRBD2
V gene: TRBV9
J gene: TRBJ2-7
clone size: .
CDR3 protein: CASAAGGTHSYEQYF
CDR3 DNA: TGTGCCAGCGCTGCGGGGGGCACCCACTCCTACGAGCAGTACTTC

D gene: TRBD1
V gene: TRBV29-1
J gene: TRBJ1-4
clone size: .
CDR3 protein: CSVLGTATNEKLFF
CDR3 DNA: TGCAGCGTCCTCGGGACAGCAACTAATGAAAAACTGTTTTTT

D gene: .
V gene: TRBV7-9
J gene: TRBJ2-3
clone size: .
CDR3 protein: CASSPSGVVSTDTQYF
CDR3 DNA: TGTGCCAGCAGCCCAAGCGGTGTCGTAAGCACAGATACGCAGTATTTT

D gene: .
V gene: TRBV20-1
J gene: TRBJ1-3
clone size: .
CDR3 protein: CSVNFGNTIYF
CDR3 DNA: TGCAGTGTCAACTTTGGAAACACCATATATTTT

D gene: .
V gene: TRBV5-1
J gene: TRBJ2-2
clone size: .
CDR3 protein: CASSLDGQNTGELFF
CDR3 DNA: TGCGCCAGCAGCCTGGACGGACAGAACACCGGGGAGCTGTTTTTT

D gene: .
V gene: TRBV7-2
J gene: TRBJ1-5
clone size: .
CDR3 protein: CASSLVGWQGNQPQHF
CDR3 DNA: TGTGCCAGCAGCTTAGTAGGTTGGCAGGGCAATCAGCCCCAGCATTTT

D gene: TRBD2
V gene: TRBV7-9
J gene: TRBJ2-1
clone size: .
CDR3 protein: CASSLALGRADEQFF
CDR3 DNA: TGTGCCAGCAGCTTAGCTCTCGGGAGGGCGGATGAGCAGTTCTTC

D gene: .
V gene: TRBV10-3
J gene: TRBJ2-1
clone size: .
CDR3 protein: CAISQQAPYNEQFF
CDR3 DNA: TGTGCCATCAGCCAACAGGCCCCCTACAATGAGCAGTTCTTC

D gene: TRBD2
V gene: TRBV4-2
J gene: TRBJ2-6
clone size: .
CDR3 protein: CASTQTSGAGANVLTF
CDR3 DNA: TGTGCCAGCACGCAGACTAGCGGGGCTGGGGCCAACGTCCTGACTTTC

D gene: .
V gene: TRBV5-4
J gene: TRBJ2-5
clone size: .
CDR3 protein: CASRAGGGYETQYF
CDR3 DNA: TGTGCCAGCAGAGCCGGTGGAGGCTATGAGACCCAGTACTTC

D gene: .
V gene: TRBV19
J gene: TRBJ2-3
clone size: .
CDR3 protein: CASSKRQDSSTDTQYF
CDR3 DNA: TGTGCCAGTAGTAAGAGACAGGATTCTAGCACAGATACGCAGTATTTT

D gene: TRBD1
V gene: TRBV6-6
J gene: TRBJ1-2
clone size: .
CDR3 protein: CASSSDRAGTF
CDR3 DNA: TGTGCCAGCAGTTCAGACAGGGCGGGCACCTTC

D gene: .
V gene: TRBV6-2/TRBV6-3
J gene: TRBJ1-2
clone size: few
CDR3 protein: CASSAGQFGYTF
CDR3 DNA: TGTGCCAGCAGTGCCGGACAGTTCGGCTACACCTTC

D gene: TRBD1
V gene: TRBV3-1/TRBV3-2
J gene: TRBJ1-1
clone size: .
CDR3 protein: CASRQGGGLGTEAFF
CDR3 DNA: TGTGCCAGCAGACAGGGGGGGGGTCTTGGCACTGAAGCTTTCTTT

D gene: .
V gene: TRBV4-1
J gene: TRBJ1-1
clone size: .
CDR3 protein: CASSQDRGGRMNTEAFF
CDR3 DNA: TGCGCCAGCAGCCAAGATAGGGGGGGGCGAATGAACACTGAAGCTTTCTTT

D gene: .
V gene: TRBV29-1
J gene: TRBJ2-7
clone size: .
CDR3 protein: CSVADRFSSYEQYF
CDR3 DNA: TGCAGCGTCGCTGACAGGTTCAGCTCCTACGAGCAGTACTTC

D gene: .
V gene: TRBV29-1
J gene: TRBJ1-2
clone size: .
CDR3 protein: CSVDDSNFNYGYTF
CDR3 DNA: TGCAGCGTTGACGATTCAAACTTTAACTATGGCTACACCTTC

D gene: .
V gene: TRBV7-9
J gene: TRBJ2-1
clone size: .
CDR3 protein: CASSFEARSSYNEQFF
CDR3 DNA: TGTGCCAGCAGCTTTGAAGCGCGCAGCTCCTACAATGAGCAGTTCTTC

D gene: .
V gene: TRBV3-1/TRBV3-2
J gene: TRBJ1-2
clone size: .
CDR3 protein: CASSQTGGYTF
CDR3 DNA: TGTGCCAGCAGCCAAACAGGTGGCTACACCTTC

D gene: TRBD1
V gene: TRBV19
J gene: TRBJ1-3
clone size: .
CDR3 protein: CATIDPGQGRNTIYF
CDR3 DNA: TGTGCCACTATAGATCCGGGACAGGGACGGAACACCATATATTTT

D gene: .
V gene: TRBV19
J gene: TRBJ1-6
clone size: .
CDR3 protein: CASSARTVLGTLHF
CDR3 DNA: TGTGCCAGTAGTGCGCGGACAGTCCTCGGCACCCTCCACTTT